Included here is one T cell receptor beta chain sequence, with context. What it binds is unknown. The data were obtained in a study of STAT5B mutations in CD4+ large granular lymphocyte leukemia. Germline V gene lookup returns CDR1 MDHEN and CDR2 SYDVKM. This CDR3 spans 15 amino acids. V shed 3 bases and J shed 7 bases, with 15 bases lying between them. Whole-study results and caveats: Higher CD4+ than CD8+ T-LGLL clonality might reflect small sample size.

TCRdb's table, derived via immunoSEQ multiplex PCR, lists solely in-frame clones and lacks some. In the table there are around 32,000 clones, around 84% of which are singletons. V usage is TRBV28 and J usage is TRBJ2-2; D ambiguous. Sequences were obtained from CD4+ T cells from blood buffy coats. This receptor was obtained from a human donor in good health. CDR3: CASSFSRRAHGELFF. Here the CDR3 DNA reads TGTGCCAGCAGTTTCTCCCGTAGGGCTCACGGGGAGCTGTTTTTT.